The rows below give T cell receptor beta chains drawn from one sample of a study of blood T cell repertoires in COVID-19. The assay was immunoSEQ multiplex PCR, and TCRdb's table has in-frame clones only and misses some. The table shows fewer than 500,000 clones, with around 90% occurring only once. The sequencing input was PBMCs or T cells enriched from blood (not recorded which). These TCRs come from a woman aged 18 to 35 with acute COVID-19. CDR3s include the opening cysteine and the closing phenylalanine or tryptophan. The order of the fields is D gene, J gene, V gene, clone size, CDR3 DNA, CDR3 protein. D genes are given only for firm matches. Clone size, where shown, is once, few, many, or a class for clones that have expanded.

TRBD1,TRBJ2-1,TRBV5-1,.,TGCGCCAGCAGCCCGTGGACAGGGGGCCTCAACAATGAGCAGTTCTTC,CASSPWTGGLNNEQFF
TRBD2,TRBJ2-7,TRBV28,.,TGTGCCAGCAGTTTTATGGGGATGGGACTAGCGGACTACGAGCAGTACTTC,CASSFMGMGLADYEQYF
.,TRBJ2-2,TRBV19,.,TGTGCCAGTAGTATTGGAGGGTCGGCAGGGAGAACCGGGGAGCTGTTTTTT,CASSIGGSAGRTGELFF
.,TRBJ1-4,TRBV6-6,.,TGTGCCAGCAGGCCCCGTTCTGGGGCGTCGAATGAAAAACTGTTTTTT,CASRPRSGASNEKLFF
.,TRBJ2-7,TRBV5-5,.,TGTGCCAGCAGCTGGGATCCGGGACTCCCGGACGAGCAGTACTTC,CASSWDPGLPDEQYF
TRBD1,TRBJ1-2,TRBV5-5,once,TGTGCCAGCAGCTTGGAAGGGGGCGCGGTCTATGGCTACACCTTC,CASSLEGGAVYGYTF
TRBD2,TRBJ2-1,TRBV11-2,.,TGTGCCAGCAGCCCAGTATCGCGGGGGGGCCCGGGTGAGCAGTTCTTC,CASSPVSRGGPGEQFF
TRBD2,TRBJ2-7,TRBV9,once,TGTGCCAGCAGCCCATCCGGGACTAGCTACGAGCAGTACTTC,CASSPSGTSYEQYF
TRBD1,TRBJ1-5,TRBV30,.,TGTGCCTGGGCCGGGACAGGTTTAAATCAGCCCCAGCATTTT,CAWAGTGLNQPQHF
.,TRBJ1-6,TRBV24-1,.,TGTGCCTCGGCCGGGGGACGGAATTCACCCCTCCACTTT,CASAGGRNSPLHF
.,TRBJ1-2,TRBV5-6,.,TGTGCCAGCAGCTTGGGGGAGTATGGCTACACCTTC,CASSLGEYGYTF
TRBD1,TRBJ1-3,TRBV15,once,TGTGCCACCAGCAGAGCCCGGACAGGCCTTGGAAACACCATATATTTT,CATSRARTGLGNTIYF
TRBD1,TRBJ2-2,TRBV11-2,.,TGTGCCAGCAGCTCTCACAGGGGGCTTGGGGAGCTGTTTTTT,CASSSHRGLGELFF
TRBD2,TRBJ2-7,TRBV18,.,TGTGCCAGCTCACAAGCGGGAAGTTCGCACGAGCAGTACTTC,CASSQAGSSHEQYF
TRBD2,TRBJ2-7,TRBV4-2,.,TGTGCCAGCAGCCAAGGGCGGGGGATCTCCTACGAGCAGTACTTC,CASSQGRGISYEQYF
.,TRBJ2-7,TRBV7-7,.,TGTGCCAGCACCGACCGGGACTGGACCGGATCGGGGCACTTC,CASTDRDWTGSGHF
.,TRBJ2-7,TRBV15,.,TGTGCCACCAGCAGAGATCCAGCGTCCCCCTACGAGCAGTACTTC,CATSRDPASPYEQYF
.,TRBJ2-3,TRBV4-1,.,TGCGCCAGCAGCCAAGAGGGGGTTACTCCTGTCAGGGGGTATTTT,CASSQEGVTPVRGYF
TRBD1,TRBJ1-5,TRBV2,.,TGTGCCAGCAGCCGTGACAGGGCGGATCAGCCCCAGCATTTT,CASSRDRADQPQHF
TRBD2,TRBJ2-6,TRBV4-3,.,TGCGCCAGCAGCCAAGATGCCCTAGCGGGAGCTTCTGGGGCCAACGTCCTGACTTTC,CASSQDALAGASGANVLTF
.,TRBJ1-1,TRBV6-5,few,TGTGCCAGCAGTTCCTCCTCGGAAGCTTTCTTT,CASSSSSEAFF
TRBD2,TRBJ2-3,TRBV3-1/TRBV3-2,.,TGTGCCAGCAGCCAAGCGATTAGCGGGAGACCAGATACGCAGTATTTT,CASSQAISGRPDTQYF
.,TRBJ1-5,TRBV19,.,TGTGCCAGTAGTCCCTACGGGAATAGCAATCAGCCCCAGCATTTT,CASSPYGNSNQPQHF
TRBD1,TRBJ2-1,TRBV7-9,.,TGTGCCAGCAGCTTAGCCCCGACAGGGGGAAGACGGAGTGAGCAGTTCTTC,CASSLAPTGGRRSEQFF
.,TRBJ1-1,TRBV5-4,.,TGTGCCAGCAGCTTCTCGGGAACTGAAGCTTTCTTT,CASSFSGTEAFF
TRBD1,TRBJ2-7,TRBV19,.,TGTGCCAGTAGTATGCGGACAGGCTACGAGCAGTACTTC,CASSMRTGYEQYF
TRBD1,TRBJ1-1,TRBV4-1,.,TGCGCCAGCAGCCTAAAACACGGACAGGGGGCCAACACTGAAGCTTTCTTT,CASSLKHGQGANTEAFF
TRBD1,TRBJ2-7,TRBV7-2,.,TGTGCCAGCAGTCGCGAAAAGGGGGCTTCCTACGAGCAGTACTTC,CASSREKGASYEQYF
.,TRBJ1-3,TRBV5-4,.,TGTGCCAGCAGCTTGGTAGAGTCTGGAAACACCATATATTTT,CASSLVESGNTIYF
.,TRBJ1-6,TRBV2,.,TGTGCCAGCAGCGGCGGAGTTTCACCCCTCCACTTT,CASSGGVSPLHF
TRBD1,TRBJ1-6,TRBV19,.,TGTGCCAGTAGTATGACACAGGGGGGCTCACCCCTCCACTTT,CASSMTQGGSPLHF
.,TRBJ2-1,TRBV25-1,.,TGTGCCAGCAGTGATAGCTATGAGCAGTTCTTC,CASSDSYEQFF
.,TRBJ2-7,TRBV28,few,TGTGCCAGCAGTGACAGTCCCTACGAGCAGTACTTC,CASSDSPYEQYF
TRBD1,TRBJ2-5,TRBV10-3,.,TGTGCCACCGGGACAGGGATGGAGACCCAGTACTTC,CATGTGMETQYF
.,TRBJ1-5,TRBV19,.,TGTGCCAGTAGTATGAGTCTCAATCAGCCCCAGCATTTT,CASSMSLNQPQHF
.,TRBJ1-4,TRBV29-1,.,TGCAGCGCCCAACGTGGAGTCTCCACTAATGAAAAACTGTTTTTT,CSAQRGVSTNEKLFF
.,TRBJ1-2,TRBV12-3/TRBV12-4,.,TGTGCCAGCAGGCCCGCGGGAGAACGCTACACCTTC,CASRPAGERYTF
.,TRBJ1-5,TRBV11-2,.,TGTGCCAGCACCTATAGTGGGGGCGGCAATCAGCCCCAGCATTTT,CASTYSGGGNQPQHF
.,TRBJ1-6,TRBV14,.,TGTGCCAGCAGCCAAAGCCCCGATTCACCCCTCCACTTT,CASSQSPDSPLHF
TRBD1,TRBJ1-1,TRBV11-2,once,TGTGCCAGCGGACAGGGGGCAGTGGGGAACACTGAAGCTTTCTTT,CASGQGAVGNTEAFF
TRBD1,TRBJ2-3,TRBV12-5,.,TGTGCTAGTGGTTTGAACGACAGGGCCTCCCCCGCAGATACGCAGTATTTT,CASGLNDRASPADTQYF
TRBD2,TRBJ2-3,TRBV6-2/TRBV6-3,.,TGTGCCAGCAGTTATGTTGGGACTAGCGTCTCAGATACGCAGTATTTT,CASSYVGTSVSDTQYF
TRBD2,TRBJ2-3,TRBV28,.,TGTGCCAGCAGTCCCGGACCGGGACTAGTCGCGGATACGCAGTATTTT,CASSPGPGLVADTQYF
.,TRBJ2-7,TRBV6-5,.,TGTGCCAGCAGTTACAGCGGAGCGCCCTACGGGCAGTACTTC,CASSYSGAPYGQYF
.,TRBJ1-6,TRBV5-1,.,TGCGCCAGCAGCTTGGTTGGGGGGGATTCACCCCTCCACTTT,CASSLVGGDSPLHF
TRBD2,TRBJ2-1,TRBV9,.,TGTGCCAGCAGCGTAGGGTCCTCCGGGACTAGCGGGAGGGGCTACAATGAGCAGTTCTTC,CASSVGSSGTSGRGYNEQFF
TRBD1,TRBJ1-2,TRBV6-5,once,TGTGCCAGCAGGCAGGGGGAGTATGGCTACACCTTC,CASRQGEYGYTF
.,TRBJ1-3,TRBV9,.,TGTGCCAGCAGCGTAGGGATACAGGTCTCTGGAAACACCATATATTTT,CASSVGIQVSGNTIYF